The 5 T cell receptor beta chains given below trace back to one sample, sequenced in a study of control samples from healthy donors and cancer patients. The protocol was immunoSEQ multiplex PCR, while the TCRdb copy is restricted to in-frame clones and leaves out a portion. Of some 410,000 clones listed, 90% are singletons. Sequenced material: PBMCs. The receptors stem from a man aged 35-49 years with head and neck cancer.

The V gene is TRBV28, the J gene TRBJ1-1; 7 nucleotides align to TRBD1. J gave up 3 bases and V 4 bases, and 8 bases lay outside the gene matches. Germline V lookup: CDR1 MDHEN, CDR2 SYDVKM. The CDR3 is 15 amino acids. DNA of the CDR3: TGTGCCAGCAGTTCCTTCCTCGACAGGGACACTGAAGCTTTCTTT. Translation: CASSSFLDRDTEAFF.

J is TRBJ2-7 and V is TRBV4-1; D is ambiguous. Germline CDR1 MGHRA, CDR2 YSYEKL. Trimming removed 1 base from V and 1 base from J, with 11 bases in between. CDR3 length: 15 amino acids. The CDR3 region has the DNA TGCGCCAGCAGCCAAGCCTTAGGCACTTCCTACGAGCAGTACTTC. Translated, it gives CASSQALGTSYEQYF.

The V and J genes are TRBV20-1 and TRBJ2-1, with D possibly matching TRBD1 (6 bases). Between the trimmed V and J ends, which lost 3 bases and 6 bases, there was a span of 15 bases. The CDR3 spans 14 residues. The germline V gene has CDR1 DFQATT and CDR2 SNEGSKA (reference sequence). The CDR3 DNA reads as TGCAGTGCTAGTCAGGGGACACGGGGCAATGAGCAGTTCTTC. Protein product: CSASQGTRGNEQFF.

The V gene is TRBV19, the J gene TRBJ2-5; tentatively, D is TRBD1 (6 bases). V gave up 3 bases and J gave up 9 bases, with 14 bases separating them. The CDR3 has 13 amino acids. Per germline, CDR1 LNHDA and CDR2 SQIVND (reference sequence). The CDR3 sequence is CASSMSDPGAQYF. DNA for the CDR3: TGTGCCAGTAGTATGTCGGACCCAGGGGCCCAGTACTTC.

This clone was detected once. This rearrangement joins TRBV18 to TRBJ2-7; weak D call: TRBD2 (6 bases). This CDR3 has 14 amino acids. With 6 bases removed from V and 1 base from J, the gap between germline ends came to 13 bases. CDR1 KGHSH and CDR2 LQKENI come from the germline V gene. CDR3 sequence reads: CASSPGLDSYEQYF. In DNA, the CDR3 is TGTGCCAGCTCCCCGGGACTTGATTCCTACGAGCAGTACTTC.